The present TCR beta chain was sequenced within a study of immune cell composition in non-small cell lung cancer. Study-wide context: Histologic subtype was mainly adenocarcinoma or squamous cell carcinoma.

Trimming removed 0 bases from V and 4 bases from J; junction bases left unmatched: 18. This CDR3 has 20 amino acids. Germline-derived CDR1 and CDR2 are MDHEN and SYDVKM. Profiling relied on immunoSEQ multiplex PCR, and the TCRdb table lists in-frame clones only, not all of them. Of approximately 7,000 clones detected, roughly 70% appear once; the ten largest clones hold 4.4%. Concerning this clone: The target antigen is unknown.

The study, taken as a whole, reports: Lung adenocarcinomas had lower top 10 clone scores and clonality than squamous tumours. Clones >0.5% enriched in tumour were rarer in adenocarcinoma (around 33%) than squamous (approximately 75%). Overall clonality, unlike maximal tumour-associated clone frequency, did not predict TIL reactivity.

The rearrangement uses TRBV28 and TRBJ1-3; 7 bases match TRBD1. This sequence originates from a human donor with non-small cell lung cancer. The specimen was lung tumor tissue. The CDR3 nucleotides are TGTGCCAGCAGTTTATGGATAGGGCGGGTTCAGGGGGGCTCCGGAAACACCATATATTTT. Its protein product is CASSLWIGRVQGGSGNTIYF.